This TCR beta chain was observed in a study of CD8+CD57+ T cells in acquired aplastic anemia. About the study: Sorted cells (CD4+ and CD8+) yielded DNA amounts that averaged 3.2 ug.

A note on this clonotype: The target antigen is unknown.

Researchers used genomic DNA as the template to profile TCR beta VDJ and CDR3. One entry per CDR3 protein, called by TCRdb with MiXCR from the reads. The sample gives more than 200,000 distinct CDR3 sequences, 40% to 60% of which show up once; 15% to 20% is in the top ten. CD8+CD57+ cell expansion had been shown by flow cytometry in patients chosen for sequencing. All participating patients were living with severe acquired aplastic anemia. The study, taken as a whole, reports: Common to patients and controls were roughly 30 CD8+ CDR3 sequences.

The germline CDR1 and CDR2 sequences are SGHTA and FQGNSA. V gave up 5 bases and J gave up 1 base; unmatched junction bases: 5. CDR3 length equals 15 residues. This chain links TRBV7-2 with TRBJ2-7; 10 bases match TRBD2. The TCR comes from a human donor with aplastic anemia. Sequencing input: sorted CD4+, CD8+, or CD8+CD57+ T cells (not recorded which) from PBMCs. The CDR3 coding sequence is TGTGCCAGCAGCCCAGCTAGCGGGGGATCCTACGAGCAGTACTTC. This codes for CASSPASGGSYEQYF.